What follows describes a single T cell receptor beta chain. TCRdb analysed the 5' RACE reads with MiXCR anew, one entry per CDR3 protein. The top ten hold 22% of the sample, which has 200,000 to 250,000 distinct CDR3 sequences, more than 8% seen once. V was trimmed by 3 bases and J by 1 base, leaving 10 bases between them. Germline CDR1 is SEHNR and CDR2 is FQNEAQ (reference sequence). The CDR3 is made up of 15 amino acids. This sample stems from a study of T-cell memory formation after mild COVID-19. The material sequenced was PBMCs or a T cell subset sorted from them (not recorded which). J is TRBJ1-5 and V is TRBV7-9, with a tentative D call TRBD1 (6 bases). The TCR was taken from a man between 18 and 35 years old who had mild COVID-19 (a few samples of this study predate the infection). Cell type and time point are not known. CDR3 nucleotide sequence: TGTGCCAGCAGCTTGGGGGACATCAGCAATCAGCCCCAGCATTTT. It translates to CASSLGDISNQPQHF.